This T cell receptor (beta chain) was identified during a study of shared clonotypes between healthy human individuals. Looking at the study overall: Aged 18 to 49, the donors were a couple of women and a few men.

Trimming took off 8 bases at V and 5 bases at J, with 12 bases between the two ends. Looked up from germline, CDR1 is MNHEY and CDR2 is SVGAGI. The CDR3 covers 12 residues. CD45RA+ naive and CD45RA-negative memory subsets were separated from CD4+ cells. TCRdb keeps only in-frame clones here, not all; method: immunoSEQ multiplex PCR. Among 2,500,000 or so clones, 85% to 95% were seen once, and the ten largest hold roughly 0.34%. The origin of this receptor is a man aged 18 to 30 in good health. Some clones in this sample may be carry-over from other donors' samples. The source material was naive CD4+ T cells from PBMCs. The subset denotes: CD45RA+ positively selected. The V and J genes are TRBV6-5 and TRBJ1-2, with D tentatively TRBD1 (6 bases). As DNA, the CDR3 is TGTGCCAGCGTCGGGGGCCGGTATGGCTACACCTTC. Encoded protein: CASVGGRYGYTF.